This T cell receptor (beta chain) is from a study of blood T cells in healthy people across ages. Each sample yielded at least 7 million isolated PBMCs. The sample holds a few counts of this clonotype. Its cognate antigen is unknown. Per germline, CDR1 DFQATT and CDR2 SNEGSKA (reference sequence). The CDR3 is 11 residues long. V gave up 8 bases and J gave up 3 bases, with 10 bases separating them. Study findings and constraints: The study found more naive CD4+ cells and higher diversity in long-lived than aged donors. Significant beta diversity loss was already apparent by age about 42, declining roughly linearly.

Then a second PCR, running roughly 7 to 11 cycles, was carried out with a sample-barcoded 5' primer and a J-beta primer mix. Every individual sample yielded 2.5 million or more paired-end reads (each containing CDR3). Using its own MiXCR run on the 5' RACE reads, TCRdb lists one record per CDR3 protein. The data show about 570,000 distinct CDR3 sequences, 25% to 30% seen once. Sequences were obtained from blood. This chain uses TRBV20-1 with TRBJ1-1, with a tentative D call TRBD1 (5 bases). This receptor was taken from a woman in her 70s in good health. DNA of the CDR3: TGCAGTTCGGGGCCCCACACTGAAGCTTTCTTT. Its protein product is CSSGPHTEAFF.